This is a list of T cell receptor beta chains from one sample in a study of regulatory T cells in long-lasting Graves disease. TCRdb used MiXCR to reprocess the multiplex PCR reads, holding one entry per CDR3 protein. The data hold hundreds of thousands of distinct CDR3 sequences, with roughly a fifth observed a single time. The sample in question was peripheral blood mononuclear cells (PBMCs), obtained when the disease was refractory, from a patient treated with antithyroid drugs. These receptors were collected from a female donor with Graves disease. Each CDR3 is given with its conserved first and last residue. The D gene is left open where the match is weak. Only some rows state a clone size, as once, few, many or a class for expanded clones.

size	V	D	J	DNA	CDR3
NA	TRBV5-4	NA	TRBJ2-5	TGTGCCAGCAGCTTATATCAGGGTGGTCAAGAGACCCAGTACTTC	CASSLYQGGQETQYF
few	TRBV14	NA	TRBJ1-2	TGTGCCAGCAGCCGCCCCGGGACGGCCACTAAGGGCTACACCTTC	CASSRPGTATKGYTF
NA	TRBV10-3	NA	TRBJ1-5	TGTGCCAGCAGCTTCCGGGTCTCGTTGGAGAGCAATCAGCCCCAGCATTTT	CASSFRVSLESNQPQHF
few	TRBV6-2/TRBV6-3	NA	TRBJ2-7	TGTGCCAGCAGTTACGTCGGAGGGTCCTACGAGCAGTACTTC	CASSYVGGSYEQYF
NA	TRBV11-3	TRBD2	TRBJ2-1	TGTGCCAGCAGCTTCTCCTCGGGAGGGGGTAATGAGCAGTTCTTC	CASSFSSGGGNEQFF
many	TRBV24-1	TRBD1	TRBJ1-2	TGTGCCACCAGTGACTCGACAGGGGAGTACTATGGCTACACCTTC	CATSDSTGEYYGYTF
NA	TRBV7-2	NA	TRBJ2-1	TGTGCCAGCAGCCGGGAACGAAGCAGCCGCCCCAGTGAGCAGTTCTTC	CASSRERSSRPSEQFF
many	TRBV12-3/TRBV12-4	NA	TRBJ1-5	TGTGCCAGCAGTTTGACTGACGGAGGTCAGCCCCAGCATTTT	CASSLTDGGQPQHF
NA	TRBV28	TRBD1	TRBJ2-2	TGTGCCAGCATCCCGGGACAGTCGACCGGGGAGCTGTTTTTT	CASIPGQSTGELFF
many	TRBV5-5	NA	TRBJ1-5	TGTGCCAGCAACTTGAACCCGGACAGCGAGCAGCCCCAGCATTTT	CASNLNPDSEQPQHF
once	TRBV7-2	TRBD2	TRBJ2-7	TGTGCCAGCAGCTCCTCCCTCCTTGCGGGACTAGCGGGGGGCCAGCCCTCCTACGAGCAGTACTTC	CASSSSLLAGLAGGQPSYEQYF
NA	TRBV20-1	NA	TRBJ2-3	TGCAGTGAGGGGGTAGCGGGCTTCACAGATACGCAGTATTTT	CSEGVAGFTDTQYF
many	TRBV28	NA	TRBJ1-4	TGTGCCAGCAGTTCAGTCGACAGAACCAATGAAAAACTGTTTTTT	CASSSVDRTNEKLFF
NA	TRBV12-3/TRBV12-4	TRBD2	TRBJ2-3	TGTGCCAGCACCCCTCCCGGGCGGGAGACAGATACGCAGTATTTT	CASTPPGRETDTQYF
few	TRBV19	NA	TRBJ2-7	TGTGCCAGTAGTATAGGTCAAGCCTACGAGCAGTACTTC	CASSIGQAYEQYF
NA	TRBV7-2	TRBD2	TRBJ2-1	TGTGCCAGCAGCTTAGAGGGCGGGAGCTCCTACAATGAGCAGTTCTTC	CASSLEGGSSYNEQFF
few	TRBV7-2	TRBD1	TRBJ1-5	TGTGCCAGCAGCTTAGGACAGGGAGCTTTGCATTTT	CASSLGQGALHF
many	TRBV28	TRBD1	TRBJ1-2	TGTGCCAGCAGTTTGACAGGGTTTGGCTACACCTTC	CASSLTGFGYTF